Listed here are 32 T cell receptor beta chains from one sample, sequenced in a study of patients and donors after allogeneic stem cell transplantation. MiXCR, run by TCRdb on the RT-PCR reads, gives a single entry per CDR3 protein. The table has roughly 880,000 distinct CDR3 sequences, over 15% seen once. Sequences were obtained from blood, either unsorted or a sorted T cell fraction (not recorded which). The receptor set was obtained from a human donor who was either an allogeneic HSCT recipient or a stem cell or donor lymphocyte infusion donor (not recorded which). It is not recorded whose cells these are; they may come from a transplant donor.

This clonotype was seen repeatedly, ten times or more. V and J are TRBV29-1 and TRBJ2-1, with TRBD2 matching 8 bases. Per the germline V gene, CDR1 is SQVTM and CDR2 is ANQGSEA. This CDR3 spans 12 amino acids. The V segment lost 3 bases and the J segment 7 bases; nucleotides outside the gene matches: 2. The CDR3 DNA sequence: TGCAGCGTTGATCCGGGAGGGAATGAGCAGTTCTTC. Residues: CSVDPGGNEQFF.

The sample holds a few counts of this clonotype. This rearrangement joins TRBV4-1 to TRBJ2-5, with 8 bases aligning to TRBD2. Germline assignment: CDR1 MGHRA and CDR2 YSYEKL. The CDR3 is 18 amino acids. Trimming cost V 2 bases and J 0 bases; bases outside gene matches: 11. The CDR3 reads CASSQSRSSGFHQETQYF. The CDR3 coding sequence is TGCGCCAGCAGCCAAAGCAGGTCTAGCGGGTTTCACCAAGAGACCCAGTACTTC.

V usage is TRBV20-1 and J usage is TRBJ2-3; TRBD2 matches 7 bases. Germline-derived CDR1 and CDR2 are DFQATT and SNEGSKA (reference sequence). V gave up 3 bases and J gave up 2 bases; unmatched junction bases: 11. The CDR3 spans 16 residues. This chain's CDR3 is CSASGTGGEYTDTQYF. The CDR3 DNA is TGCAGTGCTAGCGGCACTGGGGGGGAATACACAGATACGCAGTATTTT.

J is TRBJ1-6 and V is TRBV7-8; possible D gene TRBD1, 5 bases. The CDR3 covers 15 residues. Germline assignment: CDR1 SGHVS and CDR2 FQNEAQ. V dropped 0 bases and J dropped 5 bases, with 8 bases sitting between them. The CDR3 here is CASSLAGGDNSPLHF. Written as DNA, the CDR3 is TGTGCCAGCAGCTTAGCCGGGGGTGATAATTCACCCCTCCACTTT.

This chain joins TRBV4-1 and TRBJ1-4, with TRBD1 matching over 9 bases. This CDR3 is 16 amino acids long. Germline trimming cut 3 bases from V and 5 bases from J; bases unmatched to any gene: 7. CDR1 is MGHRA, CDR2 YSYEKL, per germline. The CDR3 region is CASSQDRGTNNEKLFF. The CDR3 region has the DNA TGCGCCAGCAGCCAGGACAGGGGCACAAACAATGAAAAACTGTTTTTT.

This clonotype was counted at least ten times. The chain has TRBV5-1 and TRBJ1-1; D remains ambiguous. Germline CDR1 is SGHRS and CDR2 is YFSETQ. CDR3 size: 13 residues. Trimming shortened V by 0 bases and J by 6 bases, and 9 bases separated the two germline ends. CDR3 protein: CASSLGEAAEAFF. In DNA, the CDR3 is TGCGCCAGCAGCTTGGGCGAGGCCGCTGAAGCTTTCTTT.

The rearrangement uses TRBV20-1 and TRBJ2-7; weak D call: TRBD2 (5 bases). CDR1 is DFQATT and CDR2 is SNEGSKA in the germline V gene (reference sequence). The V gene lost 5 bases and the J gene lost 0 bases, with 11 bases spanning the gap. The CDR3 runs to 13 residues. CDR3 loop: CSAQTGSSYEQYF. CDR3 in DNA: TGCAGTGCTCAGACGGGAAGCTCCTACGAGCAGTACTTC.

This clonotype showed up just a few times. This chain links TRBV12-3 or TRBV12-4 with TRBJ1-2; D is undetermined. CDR3 size: 12 residues. Trimming removed 3 bases from V and 4 bases from J, with 6 bases in between. Written as DNA, the CDR3 is TGTGCCAGCAGTTTTGACATCTATGGCTACACCTTC. Its translation is CASSFDIYGYTF.

This clonotype appeared a few times. The chain joins TRBV7-2 to TRBJ2-5; no clear D gene. V gave up 3 bases and J gave up 4 bases, with 15 bases separating them. The CDR3 loop spans 15 amino acids. Germline CDR1 is SGHTA and CDR2 is FQGNSA. The CDR3 DNA follows: TGTGCCAGCAGCTTGGATGGTCTTTCGCTAGAGACCCAGTACTTC. Amino acid sequence: CASSLDGLSLETQYF.

The V and J genes are TRBV12-3 or TRBV12-4 and TRBJ2-7; 9 bases align to TRBD1. The CDR3 length is 14 residues. Germline trimming cut 7 bases from V and 2 bases from J; bases unmatched to any gene: 6. In nucleotides, the CDR3 is TGTGCCAGCACAGACAGGGGGAGCACCTACGAGCAGTACTTC. It encodes CASTDRGSTYEQYF.

This clonotype was detected a few times. The chain has TRBV7-2 and TRBJ1-5; D gene ambiguous. CDR1 and CDR2 (germline): SGHTA, FQGNSA. V lost 4 bases, J lost 3 bases, and 13 bases lay in between. The CDR3 contains 15 residues. The CDR3 DNA follows: TGTGCCAGCAGCTCCCCTGGACGGGACAATCAGCCCCAGCATTTT. This sequence encodes CASSSPGRDNQPQHF.

This rearrangement joins TRBV4-1 to TRBJ2-7, with TRBD1 matching over 7 bases. Germline V gene data show CDR1 as MGHRA and CDR2 as YSYEKL. The CDR3 is 17 amino acids. The trim removed 0 bases at V and 3 bases at J, leaving 11 bases unmatched. The CDR3 loop reads CASSQEKAGTANYEQYF. CDR3 coding DNA: TGCGCCAGCAGCCAAGAAAAAGCCGGGACAGCTAACTACGAGCAGTACTTC.

In this sample, this clonotype turned up many times. The J gene is TRBJ2-3, the V gene TRBV4-3, with D perhaps TRBD2 (5 bases). The CDR3 is made up of 14 amino acids. V was trimmed by 0 bases and J by 3 bases, leaving 7 bases between them. The germline gives CDR1 LGHNA, CDR2 YSLEER. CDR3 sequence: CASSQELATDTQYF. The DNA for the CDR3 is TGCGCCAGCAGCCAAGAGCTAGCAACAGATACGCAGTATTTT.

This clonotype was recorded a few times. The rearrangement joins TRBV5-1 to TRBJ2-5, with no clear D. The CDR3 consists of 15 residues. V lost 0 bases and J 4 bases, leaving 13 bases between the germline ends. Germline V CDR1 and CDR2: SGHRS, YFSETQ. The CDR3 DNA sequence: TGCGCCAGCAGCTTGGTTCAACCCTCGGGAGAGACCCAGTACTTC. This encodes CASSLVQPSGETQYF.

The chain employs TRBV5-1 and TRBJ2-7; D is undetermined. V gave up 0 bases and J gave up 5 bases, with 6 bases separating them. There are 12 residues in the CDR3. In germline, CDR1 is SGHRS, CDR2 YFSETQ. Here the CDR3 DNA reads TGCGCCAGCAGCTTGGGGCAAAACGAGCAGTACTTC. This codes for CASSLGQNEQYF.

The gene calls are TRBV7-9 and TRBJ2-2; the D gene could be TRBD1 or TRBD2 (5 bases each). CDR1 SEHNR and CDR2 FQNEAQ come from the germline V gene (reference sequence). V gave up 2 bases and J gave up 0 bases, with 10 bases separating them. This CDR3 spans 16 amino acids. CDR3 sequence: CASSLRRGPNTGELFF. The CDR3 nucleotides are TGTGCCAGCAGCTTACGCCGGGGACCGAACACCGGGGAGCTGTTTTTT.

This clonotype was counted between two and nine times. This CDR3 is CASSFAAGGGTGELFF. The CDR3 DNA reads as TGTGCCAGCAGTTTTGCAGCGGGGGGTGGGACCGGGGAGCTGTTTTTT. The V gene is TRBV12-3 or TRBV12-4, the J gene TRBJ2-2, with 9 bases identical to TRBD2. V trimming: 3 bases; J trimming: 5 bases; junction bases outside the gene matches: 7. The CDR3 length is 16 residues.

V is TRBV12-3 or TRBV12-4 and J is TRBJ1-3, with 10 bases fitting TRBD1. Trimming at V came to 1 base and at J to 3 bases, leaving 0 bases not matched to a gene. CDR3 length: 15 amino acids. This chain's CDR3 is CASSLGTGGGNTIYF. The CDR3 DNA reads TGTGCCAGCAGTTTAGGGACAGGGGGTGGAAACACCATATATTTT.

This clonotype came up a few times. The chain couples TRBV4-2 to TRBJ1-3, with D unclear. V was pared by 0 bases and J by 7 bases, with 16 bases between. Germline loops: CDR1 LGHNA, CDR2 YNFKEQ. The CDR3 has 16 residues. The CDR3 DNA reads TGTGCCAGCAGCCAAGATATTGGGTCTCTGGGGAACACCATATATTTT. Its translation: CASSQDIGSLGNTIYF.

About this clonotype itself: A much larger clone differs by one base, so this may be a read error. The chain carries TRBV5-1 and TRBJ2-1, with 8 bases fitting TRBD1. The CDR3 has 13 amino acids. CDR1 and CDR2 (germline): SGHRS, YFSETQ. In DNA form, the CDR3 reads TGCGCCAGCAGCTGGACAGGGAGGAATGAGCAGTTGTTC. This sequence encodes CASSWTGRNEQLF.

This clonotype turned up a few times. The V call is TRBV27, the J call TRBJ2-7; TRBD1 agrees at 7 bases. The V and J ends lost 0 bases and 2 bases, in that order; junction bases with no gene match: 4. The CDR3 has 15 amino acids. Germline V gene sequence: CDR1 MNHEY, CDR2 SMNVEV (reference sequence). The chain's CDR3 is CASSLSGQVAYEQYF. As DNA, the CDR3 is TGTGCCAGCAGTTTATCCGGACAGGTCGCCTACGAGCAGTACTTC.

The chain couples TRBV20-1 to TRBJ2-1; 7 bases line up with TRBD2. The junction had 10 bases not matched to a gene; V was cut back by 0 bases and J by 2 bases. Germline V gives CDR1 DFQATT, CDR2 SNEGSKA (reference sequence). The CDR3 has 17 amino acids. The CDR3 is CSARDLGGRGTYNEQFF. The CDR3 coding sequence is TGCAGTGCTAGAGATCTTGGCGGGAGAGGGACCTACAATGAGCAGTTCTTC.

This chain connects TRBV4-1 to TRBJ1-2; a weak D match, TRBD1 (6 bases). Trimming stripped 6 bases from V and 3 bases from J, with 14 bases between. CDR1 and CDR2 (germline): MGHRA, YSYEKL. This CDR3 comprises 14 residues. In DNA, the CDR3 is TGCGCCAGCAGGGACTTTGGGGGCGACTATGGCTACACCTTC. It translates to CASRDFGGDYGYTF.

This clonotype was seen only a few times. The CDR3 spells CASSLNAPGGQETQYF. DNA for the CDR3: TGTGCCAGCAGTTTAAATGCCCCAGGGGGCCAAGAGACCCAGTACTTC. The chain employs TRBV12-3 or TRBV12-4 and TRBJ2-5; the match to TRBD1 covers 7 bases. J was trimmed by 1 base and V by 2 bases; bases with no gene match: 7. This CDR3 region has 16 residues.

In this sample, this clonotype turned up a few times. This chain links TRBV15 with TRBJ1-6, with D hard to call. Trimming removed 5 bases at V and 4 bases at J, with 18 bases between. CDR1 is LNHNV, CDR2 YYDKDF, per germline (reference sequence). The CDR3 sequence is 17 residues long. The CDR3 DNA reads TGTGCCACCAGCTCGTTCCCGGGGAGTTCTTATAATTCACCCCTCCACTTT. It yields the protein CATSSFPGSSYNSPLHF. Together with reference TRBV15 and TRBJ1-6, the CDR3 gives the full variable domain: DAMVIQNPRYQVTQFGKPVTLSCSQTLNHNVMYWYQQKSSQAPKLLFHYYDKDFNNEADTPDNFQSRRPNTSFCFLDIRSPGLGDTAMYLCATSSFPGSSYNSPLHFGNGTRLTVT.

Ten or more counts support this clonotype. The J gene is TRBJ1-5, the V gene TRBV12-3 or TRBV12-4, with 7 bases identical to TRBD1. V shed 6 bases, J shed 5 bases, and the junction held 10 bases outside the gene matches. The length of the CDR3 is 15 residues. Here the CDR3 DNA reads TGTGCCAGCAGCCAGGGGGACGGATACTATCAGCCCCAGCATTTT. Amino acids: CASSQGDGYYQPQHF.

This clonotype was seen only a few times. The chain carries TRBV5-1 and TRBJ2-1; tentative D call: TRBD1 (6 bases). This CDR3 has 16 residues. In germline, CDR1 is SGHRS, CDR2 YFSETQ. Trimming removed 0 bases from V and 6 bases from J, with 16 bases in between. The CDR3 region has the DNA TGCGCCAGCAGCTTGGCCTCCGGGACAAACGGCAATGAGCAGTTCTTC. Translating gives CASSLASGTNGNEQFF.

The V gene is TRBV27, the J gene TRBJ2-3, with D perhaps matching TRBD2 (6 bases). The CDR3 covers 17 residues. CDR1 MNHEY and CDR2 SMNVEV come from the germline V gene (reference sequence). Between the trimmed V and J ends, which lost 7 bases and 4 bases, there was a span of 24 bases. The CDR3 sequence: CASNPSDRDLVSDTQYF. The CDR3 coding sequence is TGTGCCAGCAACCCCAGTGACCGGGACTTAGTCTCAGATACGCAGTATTTT.

A few counts support this clonotype. This chain uses TRBV11-2 with TRBJ2-7; D ambiguous. CDR1 SGHAT and CDR2 FQNNGV come from the germline V gene. Trimming removed 5 bases at V and 3 bases at J, with 20 bases between. This CDR3 comprises 16 residues. CDR3 sequence (DNA): TGTGCCAGCAGCCGGTTCCGGGCCGATCCTTTCTACGAGCAGTACTTC. Amino acids: CASSRFRADPFYEQYF.

The gene calls are TRBV7-2 and TRBJ1-2, with D hard to call. V was cut by 1 base and J by 2 bases, with 8 bases left in between. The CDR3 spans 14 residues. Germline lookup yields CDR1 SGHTA and CDR2 FQGNSA. The CDR3, as DNA: TGTGCCAGCAGCTTAGGGACCCACAACTATGGCTACACCTTC. It codes for CASSLGTHNYGYTF.

The CDR3 spells CAISGNNEQFF. CDR3 DNA sequence: TGTGCCATCAGTGGGAACAATGAGCAGTTCTTC. This chain uses TRBV10-3 with TRBJ2-1; no reliable D call. This CDR3 is built from 11 residues. The germline CDR1 and CDR2 sequences are ENHRY and SYGVKD. Trimming cost V 4 bases and J 5 bases, with 3 bases left between them.

The chain links TRBV7-3 to TRBJ2-3; no clear D gene. Germline loops: CDR1 SGHTA, CDR2 FQGTGA. This CDR3 has 14 amino acids. With 4 bases removed from V and 6 bases from J, the gap between germline ends came to 14 bases. DNA of the CDR3: TGTGCCAGCAGCTCGCCCCTGGTTTCGGATACGCAGTATTTT. Its protein product is CASSSPLVSDTQYF.